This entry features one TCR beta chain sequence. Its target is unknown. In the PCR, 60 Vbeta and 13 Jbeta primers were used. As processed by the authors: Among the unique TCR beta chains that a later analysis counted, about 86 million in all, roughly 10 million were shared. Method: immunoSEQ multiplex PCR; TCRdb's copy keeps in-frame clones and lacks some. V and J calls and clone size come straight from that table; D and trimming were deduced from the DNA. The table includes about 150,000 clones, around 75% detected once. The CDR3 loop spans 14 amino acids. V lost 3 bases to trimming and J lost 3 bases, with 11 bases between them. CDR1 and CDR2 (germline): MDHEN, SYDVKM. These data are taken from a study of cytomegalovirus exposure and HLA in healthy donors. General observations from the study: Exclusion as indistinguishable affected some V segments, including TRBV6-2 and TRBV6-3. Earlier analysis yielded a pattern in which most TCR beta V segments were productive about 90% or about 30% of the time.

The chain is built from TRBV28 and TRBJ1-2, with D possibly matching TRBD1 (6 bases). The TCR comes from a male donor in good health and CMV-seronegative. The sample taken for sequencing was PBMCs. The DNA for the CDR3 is TGTGCCAGCAGTTTTCCCGGGGGGCACTATGGCTACACCTTC. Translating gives CASSFPGGHYGYTF.